This TCR beta chain originates from a study of blood T cell repertoires in COVID-19. Across the study: Donors in the United States, Italy and Spain gave samples during acute or convalescent COVID-19. PBMCs, B-cell-depleted T cells, or T cells were the source of the cDNA or gDNA that made up the material.

Original analysis: Using reference gene primer amplification, nucleated cell counts were estimated. Measured with immunoSEQ multiplex PCR; TCRdb has only the in-frame clones, and not every one. The V and J calls and clone size are taken from that table; D and trimming were inferred from the DNA. Of approximately 44,000 clones listed, roughly 80% are singletons. This clone was seen a handful of times. V dropped 6 bases and J dropped 2; count of bases not matched to a gene: 6. The germline V gene has CDR1 MNHNY and CDR2 SVGAGI (reference sequence). There are 14 residues in the CDR3. This clonotype originated in a woman of 80 years or more with acute or convalescent COVID-19. This chain joins TRBV6-6 and TRBJ2-5; 7 bases line up with TRBD2. The sequenced material came from peripheral blood. The CDR3 nucleotides read TGTGCCAGCAGAGCGGGACGAGTTCAAGAGACCCAGTACTTC. Its protein is CASRAGRVQETQYF.